This T cell receptor beta chain is from a study of T cell repertoires in cytomegalovirus infection. Study in general: TCR beta signatures that were public indicated CMV infection and matching HLA type. Overall study findings and caveats: HLA-C-restricted CMV clonotypes gave the most frequent clonotype in two of eight donors. Cumulative frequency (of public TCR beta family members) identified carriers of CMV plus the relevant HLA.

TCRdb called the reads again in MiXCR, with one record for every CDR3 protein. The profile shows around 490,000 distinct CDR3 sequences, about 25% of them singletons. This clonotype has only a few counts. Its target is unknown. CDR3 size: 16 residues. The trim removed 4 bases at V and 4 bases at J, leaving 9 bases unmatched. The germline CDR1 and CDR2 sequences are SQVTM and ANQGSEA. The sequence came from a human donor in good health (CMV status not recorded). Some clones in this sample may be carry-over from other donors' samples. The specimen was PBMCs. The rearrangement uses TRBV29-1 and TRBJ2-6, with 8 nucleotides matching TRBD1. Here the CDR3 DNA reads TGCAGCGTTGTCGGACAGGGTTCAGGGGGGGCCAACGTCCTGACTTTC. Amino acid sequence: CSVVGQGSGGANVLTF.